Listed below are T cell receptor beta chains from one sample, sequenced in a study of blood T cells in healthy people across ages. TCRdb passed the 5' RACE reads through MiXCR, listing each CDR3 protein once. Of roughly 1,500,000 distinct CDR3 sequences in the sample, about 32% were seen once. The specimen sequenced was blood. Receptors originate from a woman aged 30 to 39 in good health. Both conserved end residues are trimmed from each CDR3.

v_gene	CDR3aa
TRBV10-1	ASSESDRLYEQY
TRBV4-1	ASSQVQGTEAF
TRBV3-1	ASSQDGNRGTRGTQY
TRBV12-3/TRBV12-4	ASAGASLSTDMQY
TRBV29-1	SVVGIMGKNTEAF
TRBV4-1	ASSQVTGVAYNEQF
TRBV7-9	ASSPDRVEAF
TRBV24-1	ATRTNRDISSYEQY
TRBV13	ASSTASGGAQETQY
TRBV5-5	ASSFPMEKLF
TRBV5-5	ASSPLGAMDGRGYT
TRBV20-1	SASLTSEITDTQY
TRBV11-2	ASSFYDTATYEQY
TRBV29-1	SAPGDWGTEAF
TRBV20-1	SAIPAASGGQETQY
TRBV10-3	AISAGQGLRETQY
TRBV20-1	SARSQGNQPQH
TRBV5-1	ASSHRPGKEGTGELF
TRBV7-9	ASSLRRGVEQY
TRBV7-8	ASSLSGGQTQY
TRBV20-1	SATTSGRPNYNEQF
TRBV5-1	ASSFRTSGNNEQF
TRBV20-1	SARVGGLNEQF
TRBV5-1	ASSLVFGGSRSQETQY
TRBV18	ASSRGTTPADTQY
TRBV4-1	ASSQPERAEQY
TRBV3-1	ASSPGGQSGREQY
TRBV5-1	ASSLESPPYEQY
TRBV20-1	SAREAVDGYT
TRBV10-1	ASSPGQGGEQF
TRBV6-1	ASSLLYPGLAGAPNKQY
TRBV4-1	ASSQESGPYNEQF
TRBV6-1	ASSKTSGLNEQF
TRBV20-1	SAGGQGRYGYT
TRBV11-2	ASSLDRGPVQF
TRBV12-3/TRBV12-4	ASSFGQPYNERF
TRBV4-1	ASSWDREYEQY
TRBV27	ASSLFGGTPLSDTQY
TRBV19	ACSRGSEQY
TRBV25-1	ASRAFLGHTFTDTQY
TRBV6-5	ASSLGQGLTYEKLF
TRBV6-5	ASSYANGPIYGYT
TRBV27	ASWPLGSNEQF
TRBV4-2	ASSQDSGVRENGELF
TRBV6-4	ARWTGKTYNEQF
TRBV29-1	SVELPDRVAETQY
TRBV9	ASSVASSGSEQF
TRBV24-1	ATSDGLGPQH
TRBV27	ASSFSMRASLSYNEQF
TRBV3-1	ASSRREVGTQY
TRBV20-1	SAIRGQFTDTQY
TRBV5-5	ASSVTGGWTEAF
TRBV3-1	ASQDSRAYEQY
TRBV13	ASSLESLEGTQY
TRBV3-1	ASSRGGDFNYGYT
TRBV12-3/TRBV12-4	ASSLVGLAVSTDTQY
TRBV7-8	ASSQASDSAVDTQY
TRBV28	ASSDTGEETQY
TRBV7-2	ASSRPTGGAETQY